Each of the 6 T cell receptor beta chains below was sequenced from the same sample in a study of long-term antiretroviral therapy in people with HIV. Researchers ran immunoSEQ v3.0 at survey level. Clones were sequenced by immunoSEQ multiplex PCR, and TCRdb holds only the in-frame ones, with some missing. The profile shows about 14,000 clones, around 80% of them singletons. The sequenced sample was unsorted PBMCs, obtained 1.3 years before starting antiretroviral therapy. These receptors were obtained from a man between 40 and 49 years old with HIV.

The chain uses TRBV6-6 and TRBJ2-7; D is undetermined. V dropped 2 bases and J dropped 1 base, with 6 bases sitting between them. The CDR3 has 13 amino acids. Germline loops: CDR1 MNHNY, CDR2 SVGAGI (reference sequence). CDR3 sequence: CASSYKQSYEQYF. In DNA form, the CDR3 reads TGTGCCAGCAGTTACAAACAGTCCTACGAGCAGTACTTC.

This sequence joins TRBV4-1 and TRBJ2-7, with TRBD1 as a possible D gene (5 bases). V lost 2 bases and J lost 2, with 10 bases in between. Germline loops: CDR1 MGHRA, CDR2 YSYEKL. The CDR3 is made up of 14 amino acids. The CDR3 coding sequence is TGCGCCAGCAGCCAAAGCAGGGTGGCCTACGAGCAGTACTTC. Encoded protein: CASSQSRVAYEQYF.

The chain recombines TRBV4-1 with TRBJ2-3; D gene uncertain. The CDR3 contains 11 residues. The germline V gene encodes CDR1 MGHRA and CDR2 YSYEKL. The V end was cut by 5 bases, the J end by 3 bases, with 3 bases between. This chain's CDR3 is CASSTTDTQYF. The CDR3 DNA reads as TGCGCCAGCAGCACGACAGATACGCAGTATTTT.

The chain recombines TRBV5-4 with TRBJ1-1; the D is unclear. Germline CDR1 is SGHNT and CDR2 is YYREEE (reference sequence). V lost 1 base and J 6 bases, leaving 10 bases between the germline ends. This CDR3 is built from 13 residues. CDR3: CASSLFQAAEAFF. DNA of the CDR3: TGTGCCAGCAGCTTGTTTCAGGCAGCTGAAGCTTTCTTT.

The rearrangement uses TRBV5-1 and TRBJ2-1; D may be TRBD1 or TRBD2 (5 bases each). CDR1 SGHRS and CDR2 YFSETQ come from the germline V gene. Trimming took 0 bases from V and 1 from J, leaving 8 bases between them. This CDR3 region has 15 residues. DNA of the CDR3: TGCGCCAGCAGCTTGGGGGGGATATCCTACAATGAGCAGTTCTTC. It is translated as CASSLGGISYNEQFF.

The chain combines TRBV2 with TRBJ1-2; D uncertain. Per the germline V gene, CDR1 is SNHLY and CDR2 is FYNNEI. The CDR3 is made up of 12 amino acids. V was cut by 8 bases and J by 7 bases, with 14 bases left in between. The CDR3 here is CASQNVARGYTF. DNA for the CDR3: TGTGCCAGCCAAAACGTAGCACGTGGCTACACCTTC.